This record looks at one T cell receptor beta chain sequence and its context. This receptor's antigen is unknown. Base qualities are not at hand, and no much larger clone is one base apart. The germline V gene supplies CDR1 SGDLS and CDR2 YYNGEE. The cysteine opens and the phenylalanine closes a CDR3 of 12 amino acids. Of all the DNA, just the CDR3 is kept, 36 bases in frame from base 1. Between the V and J ends, shortened by 3 bases and 5 bases respectively, the junction contains 8 bases. This sample stems from a study of T cell changes during pregnancy in multiple sclerosis (dated by TCRdb to the late 2010s). Background for the entire study: The study examined how the T cell repertoire changed over the course of pregnancy in women with multiple sclerosis.

The method was the immunoSEQ multiplex PCR assay. TCRdb took this table from immuneACCESS and kept in-frame rearrangements with V and J called. Such tables lack part of the clones; where checked against another copy, unresolved V genes explain under half of the gap, and the rest is unexplained. The sample table lists some 28,000 clones, roughly nine tenths of them with a count of one. 0.45% to 0.6% of the sample is held by the ten biggest clonotypes. The specimen was CD4+ T cells from peripheral blood mononuclear cells, collected in the first trimester of pregnancy. This clonotype was obtained from a female donor in good health, enrolled as a control in a pregnancy study. In this chain, TRBV9 is recombined with TRBJ1-2; tentative D gene TRBD1, with 5 bases matching. In nucleotide form, the sequence is TGTGCCAGCAGCGGCAGGGATTATGGCTACACCTTC. Protein translation: CASSGRDYGYTF.